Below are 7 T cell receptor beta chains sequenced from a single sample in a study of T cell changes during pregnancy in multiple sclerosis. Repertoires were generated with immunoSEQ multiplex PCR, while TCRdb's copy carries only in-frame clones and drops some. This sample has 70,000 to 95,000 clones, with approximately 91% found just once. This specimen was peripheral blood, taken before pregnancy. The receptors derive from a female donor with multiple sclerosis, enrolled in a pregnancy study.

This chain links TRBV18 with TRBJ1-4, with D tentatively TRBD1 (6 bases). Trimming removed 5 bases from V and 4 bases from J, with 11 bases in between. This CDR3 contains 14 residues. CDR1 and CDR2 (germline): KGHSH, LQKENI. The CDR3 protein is CASSGGQLNEKLFF. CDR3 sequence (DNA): TGTGCCAGCTCAGGAGGACAGCTTAATGAAAAACTGTTTTTT.

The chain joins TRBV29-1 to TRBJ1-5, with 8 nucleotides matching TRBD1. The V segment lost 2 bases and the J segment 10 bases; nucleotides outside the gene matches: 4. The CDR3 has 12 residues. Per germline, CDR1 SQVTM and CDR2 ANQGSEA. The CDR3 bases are TGCAGCGTTGAACTACCAGGGGGCCCCCAGCATTTT. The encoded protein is CSVELPGGPQHF.

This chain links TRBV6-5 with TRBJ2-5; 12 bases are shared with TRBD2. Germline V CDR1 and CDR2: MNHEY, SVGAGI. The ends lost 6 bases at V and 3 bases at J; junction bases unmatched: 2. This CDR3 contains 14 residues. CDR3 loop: CASRRLAGEETQYF. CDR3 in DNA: TGTGCCAGCAGGAGACTAGCGGGGGAAGAGACCCAGTACTTC.

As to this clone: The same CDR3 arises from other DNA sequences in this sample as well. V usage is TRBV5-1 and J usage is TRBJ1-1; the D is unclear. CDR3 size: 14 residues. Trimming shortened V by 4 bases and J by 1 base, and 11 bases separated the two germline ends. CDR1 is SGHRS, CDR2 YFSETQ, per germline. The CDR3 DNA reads TGCGCCAGCAGCCCGGCCGCAGGGAACACTGAAGCTTTCTTT. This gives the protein CASSPAAGNTEAFF.

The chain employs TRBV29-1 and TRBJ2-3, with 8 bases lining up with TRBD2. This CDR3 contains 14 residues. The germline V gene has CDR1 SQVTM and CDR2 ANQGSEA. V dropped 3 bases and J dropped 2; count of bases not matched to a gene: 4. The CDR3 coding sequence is TGCAGCGTTGACGGGGGGGCCAACACAGATACGCAGTATTTT. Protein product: CSVDGGANTDTQYF.

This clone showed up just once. The CDR3 DNA follows: TGTGCCAGCAGCACCCCGACAGGAACAGATACGCAGTATTTT. It specifies CASSTPTGTDTQYF. The V call is TRBV5-5, the J call TRBJ2-3, with a tentative D call TRBD1 (6 bases). Germline V CDR1 and CDR2: SGHKS, YYEKEE (reference sequence). The ends were cut back, 4 bases at V and 3 bases at J, with 12 bases in the middle. This CDR3 has 14 residues.

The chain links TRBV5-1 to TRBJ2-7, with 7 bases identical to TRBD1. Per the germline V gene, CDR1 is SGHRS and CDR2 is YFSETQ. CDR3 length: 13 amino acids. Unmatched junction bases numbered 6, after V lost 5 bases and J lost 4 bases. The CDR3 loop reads CASSSGQPYEQYF. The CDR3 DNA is TGCGCCAGCAGTTCGGGACAGCCATACGAGCAGTACTTC.